This T cell receptor (beta chain) was retrieved from a study of spatial heterogeneity in lung cancer. Study in general: Every unique TCR and UMI combination, on average, appeared more than ten times in raw reads.

Time point in this sample: sample taken at primary tumor resection. Frozen PBMC, nontumor lung or tumor provided whole RNA, which was sequenced unsorted. The CDR3 is 12 amino acids. Trimming stripped 2 bases from V and 13 bases from J, with 14 bases between. CDR1 is LGHDT, CDR2 YNNKEL, per germline (reference sequence). TCRdb re-analysed the 5' RACE reads in MiXCR, keeping a single row per CDR3 protein. Of more than 65,000 distinct CDR3 sequences in the sample, roughly 12% are singletons; the top ten hold approximately 4.2%. This clonotype was observed a few times. The source material was PBMCs, sampled at surgery. The clonotype comes from a male donor with early-stage non-small cell lung cancer. The chain joins TRBV3-1 to TRBJ1-1; unclear D gene. This CDR3 reads CASSQRSGVGFF. CDR3 coding DNA: TGTGCCAGCAGCCAAAGATCAGGAGTCGGTTTCTTT.